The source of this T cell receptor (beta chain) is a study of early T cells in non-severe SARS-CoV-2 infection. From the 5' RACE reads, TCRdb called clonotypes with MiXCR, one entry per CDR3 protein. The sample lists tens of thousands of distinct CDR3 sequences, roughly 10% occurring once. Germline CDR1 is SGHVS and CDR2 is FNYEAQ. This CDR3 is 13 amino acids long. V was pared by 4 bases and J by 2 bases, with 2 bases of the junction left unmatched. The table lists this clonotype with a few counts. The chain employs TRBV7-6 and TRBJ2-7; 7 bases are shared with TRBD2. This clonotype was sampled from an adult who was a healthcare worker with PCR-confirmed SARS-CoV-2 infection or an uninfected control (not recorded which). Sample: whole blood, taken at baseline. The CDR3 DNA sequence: TGTGCCAGCAGCTATGGGACTACCTACGAGCAGTACTTC. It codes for CASSYGTTYEQYF.